Shown below are 29 T cell receptor beta chains from a single sample sequenced in a study of blood T cell repertoires in COVID-19. Clones were sequenced by immunoSEQ multiplex PCR, and TCRdb holds only the in-frame ones, with some missing. The sample shows around 110,000 clones, 75% to 95% of them seen only once. The sample comprised peripheral blood. The receptors were sampled from a human donor with active COVID-19. The donor label of this sample is uncertain.

This clone occurred once. The chain is built from TRBV19 and TRBJ2-5; D gene ambiguous. Germline V CDR1 and CDR2: LNHDA, SQIVND (reference sequence). V lost 8 bases and J lost 2, with 15 bases in between. This CDR3 spans 14 amino acids. In DNA, the CDR3 is TGTGCCAGTTCTAACAGCCACAATCAAGAGACCCAGTACTTC. It encodes CASSNSHNQETQYF. The entire variable domain, with the rest obtained from reference TRBV19 and TRBJ2-5, is as follows: DGGITQSPKYLFRKEGQNVTLSCEQNLNHDAMYWYRQDPGQGLRLIYYSQIVNDFQKGDIAEGYSVSREKKESFPLTVTSAQKNPTAFYLCASSNSHNQETQYFGPGTRLLVL.

The rearrangement links TRBV5-8 to TRBJ1-5; the D is unclear. CDR1 is SGHTS and CDR2 is YDEGEE in the germline V gene. Trimming left V 9 bases short and J 2 bases short, with 12 bases between. This CDR3 is 13 amino acids long. The CDR3 DNA reads as TGTGCCACGAGAACCGGGGGCAATCAGCCCCAGCATTTT. Translation: CATRTGGNQPQHF.

The chain has TRBV5-5 and TRBJ2-3, with D perhaps TRBD1 (6 bases). This CDR3 spans 13 amino acids. The V gene's germline CDR1 is SGHKS and CDR2 YYEKEE (reference sequence). Trimming stripped 1 base from V and 3 bases from J, with 6 bases between. In nucleotides, the CDR3 is TGTGCCAGCAGCTTGACAGGGACAGATACGCAGTATTTT. Translating it yields CASSLTGTDTQYF.

The chain combines TRBV18 with TRBJ1-1; 9 positions agree with TRBD1. The CDR3 covers 14 residues. CDR1 and CDR2 (germline): KGHSH, LQKENI. Trimming at V came to 4 bases and at J to 6 bases, leaving 6 bases not matched to a gene. The CDR3, as DNA: TGTGCCAGCTCACAAGGACAGGGGTCCGCTGAAGCTTTCTTT. Protein: CASSQGQGSAEAFF.

The rearrangement joins TRBV19 to TRBJ2-7; TRBD1 might be the D (6 bases). The V end lost 6 bases, the J end lost 2 bases, and 20 bases lay between the germline ends. The CDR3 has 16 amino acids. CDR1 and CDR2 from the germline V gene are LNHDA and SQIVND (reference sequence). The CDR3 DNA reads TGTGCCAGTAGCAGCCAAACAGGGTCCCTAACCTACGAGCAGTACTTC. This translates into CASSSQTGSLTYEQYF.

In regard to this clone: The same CDR3 is also encoded by other DNA sequences in this sample. The V and J genes are TRBV6-6 and TRBJ2-1; D gene uncertain. Germline V gene data show CDR1 as MNHNY and CDR2 as SVGAGI (reference sequence). Trimming stripped 8 bases from V and 6 bases from J, with 8 bases between. This CDR3 contains 11 residues. The CDR3: CASSPSNEQFF. CDR3 nucleotides: TGTGCCAGCTCCCCCTCCAATGAGCAGTTCTTC.

This sequence joins TRBV19 and TRBJ1-5, with 9 positions matching TRBD1. V gave up 5 bases and J gave up 0 bases; unmatched junction bases: 8. Germline values: CDR1 LNHDA, CDR2 SQIVND (reference sequence). CDR3 size: 17 residues. For the CDR3, the DNA is TGTGCCAGTAGTGCGGACAGGGGCATGTATAGCAATCAGCCCCAGCATTTT. It encodes CASSADRGMYSNQPQHF.

V gene TRBV5-5 combines with J gene TRBJ2-5; perhaps TRBD1 as D (5 bases). Germline V gene data show CDR1 as SGHKS and CDR2 as YYEKEE (reference sequence). Trimming took 2 bases from V and 5 from J, leaving 7 bases between them. This CDR3 contains 12 residues. CDR3 in amino acids: CASSFSGETQYF. The CDR3 DNA reads as TGTGCCAGCAGCTTTTCAGGGGAGACCCAGTACTTC.

CDR3 nucleotide sequence: TGCGCCAGCAGTCAAGCAGGGGCCGTCATGAACACTGAAGCTTTCTTT. It codes for CASSQAGAVMNTEAFF. The rearrangement uses TRBV23-1 and TRBJ1-1, with D perhaps matching TRBD1 (6 bases). TRBV23-1 belongs to the ORF category, with a function that is uncertain. V was trimmed by 2 bases and J by 0 bases, leaving 13 bases between them. This CDR3 region has 16 residues.

The V and J genes are TRBV12-5 and TRBJ2-7; weak D call: TRBD2 (5 bases). Trimming left V 2 bases short and J 5 bases short, with 13 bases between. Germline assignment: CDR1 LGHNT and CDR2 FRNRAP. This CDR3 is built from 14 residues. In DNA, the CDR3 is TGTGCTAGTGGTTTGTCAGCTCACGGGAACGAGCAGTACTTC. Residues: CASGLSAHGNEQYF.

The chain couples TRBV5-1 to TRBJ2-1; TRBD1 might be the D (5 bases). The V and J ends lost 0 bases and 10 bases respectively, with 8 bases between them. Germline CDR1 is SGHRS and CDR2 is YFSETQ. The CDR3 consists of 12 residues. CDR3 sequence: CASSLDRTEQFF. The CDR3 DNA follows: TGCGCCAGCAGCTTGGATCGGACAGAGCAGTTCTTC.

This clone was recorded only once. V and J are TRBV12-3 or TRBV12-4 and TRBJ2-7, with D perhaps matching TRBD2 (5 bases). This CDR3 has 13 amino acids. Trimming pared 2 bases from V and 6 bases from J, leaving 11 bases between. CDR3 in amino acids: CASSLRKEAEQYF. CDR3 nucleotides: TGTGCCAGCAGTTTACGTAAGGAGGCCGAGCAGTACTTC.

The V and J genes are TRBV7-9 and TRBJ1-1, with D unresolved. This CDR3 is built from 15 residues. Per the germline V gene, CDR1 is SEHNR and CDR2 is FQNEAQ (reference sequence). V shed 5 bases and J shed 0 bases, with 13 bases lying between them. The CDR3, as DNA: TGTGCCAGCAGCCCTGGACGACTACTGAACACTGAAGCTTTCTTT. This gives the protein CASSPGRLLNTEAFF.

The CDR3: CASSPMQGITEAFF. As DNA, the CDR3 is TGTGCCAGCAGCCCCATGCAGGGGATTACTGAAGCTTTCTTT. The chain employs TRBV3-1 (or the pseudogene TRBV3-2) and TRBJ1-1; a possible D gene is TRBD1 (6 bases). Germline CDR1 and CDR2: LGHDT and YNNKEL (reference sequence). CDR3 size: 14 residues. Trimming took 4 bases from V and 5 from J, leaving 14 bases between them.

This clone was seen once. The chain is built from TRBV15 and TRBJ1-1; 7 nucleotides match TRBD1. This CDR3 has 13 amino acids. Trimming at V came to 0 bases and at J to 8 bases, leaving 3 bases not matched to a gene. Germline V gene lookup returns CDR1 LNHNV and CDR2 YYDKDF (reference sequence). CDR3 residues: CATSRDPTGEAFF. The DNA of the CDR3 is TGTGCCACCAGCAGAGATCCGACAGGGGAAGCTTTCTTT. The whole variable domain, remainder taken from reference TRBV15 and TRBJ1-1, is DAMVIQNPRYQVTQFGKPVTLSCSQTLNHNVMYWYQQKSSQAPKLLFHYYDKDFNNEADTPDNFQSRRPNTSFCFLDIRSPGLGDTAMYLCATSRDPTGEAFFGQGTRLTVV.

The rearrangement joins TRBV6-2 or TRBV6-3 to TRBJ1-5; no clear D. There are 15 residues in the CDR3. Trimming took off 0 bases at V and 6 bases at J, with 12 bases between the two ends. CDR1 is MNHEY, CDR2 SVGEGT, per germline. CDR3 protein: CASSYSAGRSQPQHF. In nucleotides, the CDR3 is TGTGCCAGCAGTTACTCCGCGGGGAGGAGTCAGCCCCAGCATTTT.

V gene TRBV4-1 combines with J gene TRBJ1-1; 9 bases fit TRBD1. This CDR3 has 14 amino acids. Germline CDR1 and CDR2: MGHRA and YSYEKL. After removal of 5 bases from V and 9 bases from J, the junction contained 10 bases not matched to a gene. The CDR3 loop is CASSSRTGTGKAFF. DNA of the CDR3: TGCGCCAGCAGCTCGCGAACCGGGACAGGGAAAGCTTTCTTT.

The chain links TRBV4-3 to TRBJ1-1; D ambiguous. V lost 0 bases and J 7 bases, leaving 12 bases between the germline ends. This CDR3 has 14 amino acids. Germline lookup yields CDR1 LGHNA and CDR2 YSLEER. CDR3 region: CASSQEMGTNEAFF. CDR3 sequence (DNA): TGCGCCAGCAGCCAAGAAATGGGTACTAATGAAGCTTTCTTT.

The chain uses TRBV5-1 and TRBJ2-7; 11 bases fit TRBD2. V lost 4 bases to trimming and J lost 3 bases; unmatched junction nucleotides: 6. This CDR3 has 15 amino acids. The germline gives CDR1 SGHRS, CDR2 YFSETQ. CDR3 sequence reads: CASSPGTSGHYEQYF. In DNA form, the CDR3 reads TGCGCCAGCAGCCCAGGGACTAGCGGACACTACGAGCAGTACTTC.

The rearrangement joins TRBV11-2 to TRBJ1-1; D remains ambiguous. The germline V gene encodes CDR1 SGHAT and CDR2 FQNNGV. The CDR3 has 14 residues. The V end lost 2 bases, the J end lost 0 bases, and 7 bases lay between the germline ends. CDR3 amino acids: CASSLPAVNTEAFF. As DNA, the CDR3 is TGTGCCAGCAGCTTACCAGCGGTGAACACTGAAGCTTTCTTT.

The rearrangement joins TRBV27 to TRBJ1-6, with D perhaps TRBD1 (6 bases). Between the trimmed V and J ends, which lost 2 bases and 7 bases, there was a span of 18 bases. The germline V gene has CDR1 MNHEY and CDR2 SMNVEV (reference sequence). This CDR3 is built from 17 residues. The CDR3: CASSLLRSGAQNSPLHF. CDR3 DNA: TGTGCCAGCAGTTTACTTCGTTCAGGGGCCCAAAATTCACCCCTCCACTTT.

The chain joins TRBV28 to TRBJ2-7, with 8 nucleotides matching TRBD2. The CDR3 totals 16 residues. The V gene's germline CDR1 is MDHEN and CDR2 SYDVKM. V was clipped by 2 bases and J by 3 bases; unmatched bases: 9. Here the CDR3 reads CASSLPSGGGDYEQYF. The DNA of the CDR3 is TGTGCCAGCAGTTTACCAAGCGGGGGTGGTGACTACGAGCAGTACTTC.

The chain employs TRBV2 and TRBJ2-4, with no clear D. Trimming took off 6 bases at V and 0 bases at J, with 3 bases between the two ends. Germline-derived CDR1 and CDR2 are SNHLY and FYNNEI. This CDR3 region has 12 residues. CDR3 DNA: TGTGCCAGCAGCTTAGCCAAAAACATTCAGTACTTC. Its protein product is CASSLAKNIQYF.

The chain has TRBV6-5 and TRBJ1-6; tentative D call: TRBD1 (5 bases). Trimming took 5 bases from V and 7 from J, leaving 12 bases between them. The CDR3 has 14 residues. Germline CDR1 reads MNHEY; CDR2 reads SVGAGI. This CDR3 is CASSPQGRNSPLHF. The CDR3 DNA reads TGTGCCAGCAGTCCCCAGGGTAGAAATTCACCCCTCCACTTT.

This chain uses TRBV6-2 or TRBV6-3 with TRBJ2-5, with D perhaps matching TRBD2 (6 bases). From germline, CDR1 is MNHEY and CDR2 SVGEGT. Trimming removed 0 bases from V and 2 bases from J, with 16 bases in between. CDR3 size: 17 residues. The chain's CDR3 is CASSYSIRAGQQETQYF. DNA for the CDR3: TGTGCCAGCAGTTACTCGATACGGGCGGGGCAACAAGAGACCCAGTACTTC.

The chain couples TRBV19 to TRBJ2-7, with 12 bases matching TRBD1. V was clipped by 10 bases and J by 4 bases; unmatched bases: 5. The CDR3 consists of 13 residues. Per the germline V gene, CDR1 is LNHDA and CDR2 is SQIVND (reference sequence). The CDR3, as DNA: TGTGCCACCGGGACAGGGGGCACGTACGAGCAGTACTTC. Protein sequence: CATGTGGTYEQYF. Drawing the rest from reference TRBV19 and TRBJ2-7, the complete variable domain is DGGITQSPKYLFRKEGQNVTLSCEQNLNHDAMYWYRQDPGQGLRLIYYSQIVNDFQKGDIAEGYSVSREKKESFPLTVTSAQKNPTAFYLCATGTGGTYEQYFGPGTRLTVT.

This clone was seen once. The chain uses TRBV12-3 or TRBV12-4 and TRBJ2-7; TRBD2 might be the D (6 bases). V lost 9 bases, J lost 0 bases, and 12 bases lay in between. CDR3 size: 13 residues. This CDR3 reads CASEAGLSYEQYF. The DNA for the CDR3 is TGTGCCAGTGAGGCGGGGCTCTCCTACGAGCAGTACTTC.

Here the CDR3 reads CAISEREGNEQFF. CDR3 DNA: TGTGCCATCAGTGAGAGGGAGGGAAATGAGCAGTTCTTC. J is TRBJ2-1 and V is TRBV10-3, with 7 nucleotides matching TRBD2. CDR1 is ENHRY and CDR2 is SYGVKD in the germline V gene. The length of the CDR3 is 13 residues. Trimming at V came to 2 bases and at J to 7 bases, leaving 2 bases not matched to a gene.

The chain combines TRBV19 with TRBJ1-2; 8 bases map to TRBD1. Germline V lookup: CDR1 LNHDA, CDR2 SQIVND (reference sequence). Trimming at V came to 5 bases and at J to 4 bases, leaving 9 bases not matched to a gene. The CDR3 is made up of 15 amino acids. The CDR3 coding sequence is TGTGCCAGTAGTCCCCAGGGGACAGGACGCTATGGCTACACCTTC. This encodes CASSPQGTGRYGYTF.